The T cell receptor (beta chain) under discussion was sequenced for a study of T cell responses to AZD1222 COVID-19 vaccine. Assay: immunoSEQ multiplex PCR; the TCRdb copy retains only in-frame clones and omits some. The sample holds 90,000 to 110,000 clones, 80% to 90% seen once. Second-dose schedules of about 4 or about 12 weeks were combined. General observations from the study: Spike-wide coverage was observed for vaccine-associated CD4 TCRs, with dominant responses at 160-218 and 743-854. Every sample of the repertoires postdated the peak T cell response. Unmutated variant regions reportedly attract nearly half of all spike-specific TCRs.

The CDR3 length is 15 residues. V was clipped by 2 bases and J by 2 bases, with 13 bases between them. CDR1 is KGHSH, CDR2 LQKENI, per germline. With respect to this clone: Its antigen remains unidentified.

V usage is TRBV18 and J usage is TRBJ2-7, with D uncertain. This receptor was obtained from an adult who received the AZD1222 COVID-19 vaccine. The sample here was peripheral blood, taken 28 days after the second AZD1222 dose. DNA of the CDR3: TGTGCCAGCTCACCAAAGTCACTTCCCCCCTACGAGCAGTACTTC. It yields the protein CASSPKSLPPYEQYF. Supplemented by reference TRBV18 and TRBJ2-7, the full variable domain reads NAGVMQNPRHLVRRRGQEARLRCSPMKGHSHVYWYRQLPEEGLKFMVYLQKENIIDESGMPKERFSAEFPKEGPSILRIQQVVRGDSAAYFCASSPKSLPPYEQYFGPGTRLTVT.